This T cell receptor (beta chain) is drawn from a study of cytomegalovirus exposure and HLA in healthy donors. The PCR used 60 Vbeta and 13 Jbeta primers. Measured with immunoSEQ multiplex PCR; TCRdb has only the in-frame clones, and not every one. In total, the table holds under 65,000 clones. About this clone itself: What it recognizes is unknown.

Whole-study findings and limits: Using the classifier, cytomegalovirus status was reportedly diagnosed with high specificity and sensitivity. The study listed some 160 cytomegalovirus-associated TCR beta chains. Per a later analysis, 16,951 TCR beta sequences showed association with HLA alleles at 0.05 false discovery rate.

This CDR3 has 13 amino acids. From germline, CDR1 is SQVTM and CDR2 ANQGSEA. Losses at the gene ends were 7 bases for V and 2 bases for J; bases not matched to a gene: 7. V is TRBV29-1 and J is TRBJ1-1; 7 bases line up with TRBD1. Sample: PBMCs. This receptor was identified in a woman under 40 in good health and CMV-seropositive. The CDR3 region is CSGSEGGNTEAFF. CDR3 nucleotide sequence: TGCAGCGGTTCCGAAGGGGGCAACACTGAAGCTTTCTTT.